Below, 2 T cell receptor beta chains from the same sample are listed, as sequenced in a study of blood T cell repertoires in COVID-19. TCRdb's table, derived via immunoSEQ multiplex PCR, lists solely in-frame clones and lacks some. The table has tens of thousands of clones, about 88% seen once. Sequenced: peripheral blood. The receptors stem from a human donor in a cohort sampled during active COVID-19.

The V gene is TRBV7-9, the J gene TRBJ2-1; 8 bases are a match to TRBD2. The CDR3 totals 15 residues. After removal of 7 bases from V and 9 bases from J, the junction contained 14 bases not matched to a gene. In germline, CDR1 is SEHNR, CDR2 FQNEAQ (reference sequence). CDR3 nucleotides: TGTGCCAGCACCCCACCGCCCCAGCGGGAGAGTGAGCAGTTCTTC. Its translation: CASTPPPQRESEQFF.

The rearrangement uses TRBV30 and TRBJ2-5, with 11 bases that match TRBD2. The ends lost 2 bases at V and 0 bases at J; junction bases unmatched: 5. CDR3 length: 16 amino acids. The V gene's germline CDR1 is GTSNPN and CDR2 SVGIG (reference sequence). CDR3 region: CAWSQGLAGNQETQYF. CDR3 coding DNA: TGTGCCTGGAGTCAAGGACTAGCGGGCAACCAAGAGACCCAGTACTTC.